The T cell receptor (beta chain) described here comes from a study of response to subunit inactivated influenza vaccine. General study findings and limits: It was suggested by the authors that few new T cells are recruited by each seasonal influenza vaccination.

This clonotype has just a few counts. Its antigen is unidentified. In TCRdb, the RT-PCR reads were re-called with MiXCR into one record per CDR3 protein. The sample holds 600,000 to 850,000 distinct CDR3 sequences; 11% to 15% are singletons and the top ten take 6% to 9.5%. Germline CDR1 is SNHLY and CDR2 is FYNNEI. This CDR3 is 13 amino acids long. The V and J ends lost 9 bases and 2 bases respectively, with 11 bases between them. This receptor was obtained from a middle-aged man who received an inactivated influenza vaccine. Sequenced here: PBMCs from blood, sampled around two weeks before vaccination. This chain uses TRBV2 with TRBJ1-5, with D possibly TRBD1 on 5 matching bases. This CDR3 reads CASVRDRNQPQHF. The CDR3 region has the DNA TGTGCCAGTGTCCGGGACCGCAATCAGCCCCAGCATTTT.